These 10 T cell receptor beta chains were all obtained from the same sample, sequenced in a study of beta chain features in type 1 diabetes. Study-level results: Type 1 diabetes patients showed a moderate but significant shortening of TCRB CDR3s in all four CD4+ subsets.

For these TCRs, the target antigens are not known. cDNA synthesis used the whole RNA isolate, giving expressed TCRB sequences. The repertoire was sequenced with immunoSEQ multiplex PCR; TCRdb's copy has only in-frame clones and lacks some. The data show roughly 400,000 clones, roughly 9.8% seen once. The material sequenced was central memory CD4+ T cells from blood. These receptors came from a man in his thirties or forties with type 1 diabetes.

The rearrangement joins TRBV5-1 to TRBJ2-7, with 12 bases lining up with TRBD2. Germline V gene sequence: CDR1 SGHRS, CDR2 YFSETQ. The CDR3 is 16 amino acids. Losses at the gene ends were 0 bases for V and 0 bases for J; bases not matched to a gene: 1. This chain's CDR3 is CASSLGLAGASYEQYF. In DNA, the CDR3 is TGCGCCAGCAGCTTGGGACTAGCGGGGGCCTCCTACGAGCAGTACTTC.

This clone was seen a handful of times. The chain joins TRBV19 to TRBJ1-2; 7 bases align to TRBD1. The germline V gene encodes CDR1 LNHDA and CDR2 SQIVND (reference sequence). After removal of 7 bases from V and 3 bases from J, the junction contained 14 bases not matched to a gene. The CDR3 is made up of 16 amino acids. The CDR3 DNA reads TGTGCCAGTACCCTAGGGGCAGCAGGGGGTGACTATGGCTACACCTTC. Encoded protein: CASTLGAAGGDYGYTF.

The sample holds a few counts of this clone. This chain's CDR3 is CASSLSARRNNEQFF. The CDR3 nucleotides read TGTGCCAGCAGCTTATCGGCAAGGAGGAACAATGAGCAGTTCTTC. V gene TRBV7-9 combines with J gene TRBJ2-1, with D maybe TRBD2 (5 bases). Looked up from germline, CDR1 is SEHNR and CDR2 is FQNEAQ (reference sequence). This CDR3 has 15 residues. V lost 2 bases to trimming and J lost 5 bases, with 13 bases between them. Together with reference TRBV7-9 and TRBJ2-1, the CDR3 gives the full variable domain: DTGVSQNPRHKITKRGQNVTFRCDPISEHNRLYWYRQTLGQGPEFLTYFQNEAQLEKSRLLSDRFSAERPKGSFSTLEIQRTEQGDSAMYLCASSLSARRNNEQFFGPGTRLTVL.

This chain connects TRBV4-2 to TRBJ2-7; D ambiguous. V was pared by 6 bases and J by 3 bases, with 6 bases between. This CDR3 has 11 amino acids. CDR1 LGHNA and CDR2 YNFKEQ come from the germline V gene. The CDR3 reads CASSENYEQYF. As DNA, the CDR3 is TGTGCCAGCAGTGAGAACTACGAGCAGTACTTC.

Comments on this clone: The same CDR3 also results from other DNA sequences found in this sample. V and J are TRBV28 and TRBJ2-7; 9 bases are a match to TRBD1. The CDR3 contains 14 residues. Per germline, CDR1 MDHEN and CDR2 SYDVKM. Trimming removed 6 bases from V and 2 bases from J; junction bases left unmatched: 5. The CDR3 sequence: CASRRGQGTYEQYF. The CDR3 bases are TGTGCCAGCAGGCGCGGACAGGGGACCTACGAGCAGTACTTC.

This clone came up a few times. CDR3 sequence (DNA): TGTGCCAGCAGCTTGGGGCAGGGTTCTACTACGGAGCAGTACTTC. Residues: CASSLGQGSTTEQYF. The chain is built from TRBV5-4 and TRBJ2-7, with D maybe TRBD1 (5 bases). Germline values: CDR1 SGHNT, CDR2 YYREEE (reference sequence). There are 15 residues in the CDR3. The V end was cut by 0 bases, the J end by 7 bases, with 17 bases between.

This clone was picked up a small number of times. The genes are TRBV27 and TRBJ2-1, with a weak D call TRBD2 (6 bases). V lost 4 bases to trimming and J lost 5 bases, with 15 bases between them. CDR3 length: 15 amino acids. The V gene's germline CDR1 is MNHEY and CDR2 SMNVEV (reference sequence). The CDR3, as DNA: TGTGCCAGCAGTTCCTTAGCGGCTGGTGACAATGAGCAGTTCTTC. Translated: CASSSLAAGDNEQFF.

The chain couples TRBV19 to TRBJ2-4; D could derive from TRBD1 or TRBD2 (5 bases each). Germline V gene data show CDR1 as LNHDA and CDR2 as SQIVND (reference sequence). V dropped 5 bases and J dropped 4 bases, with 6 bases sitting between them. The CDR3 is 12 residues long. The CDR3 DNA sequence: TGTGCCAGTAGTGAGGGGAAAAACATTCAGTACTTC. This codes for CASSEGKNIQYF.

The V call is TRBV28, the J call TRBJ2-7; 12 bases match TRBD2. From germline, CDR1 is MDHEN and CDR2 SYDVKM. The CDR3 has 16 residues. Trimming took 2 bases from V and 2 from J; bases not matched to a gene: 4. The CDR3 DNA reads TGTGCCAGCAGTTTAGTTGCTAGCGGGAGGGCCTACGAGCAGTACTTC. Encoded protein: CASSLVASGRAYEQYF.

The gene calls are TRBV14 and TRBJ1-6, with 9 bases identical to TRBD1. V shed 4 bases and J 7 bases; nucleotides not matched to a gene: 8. In germline, CDR1 is SGHDN, CDR2 FVKESK. The CDR3 has 16 amino acids. Here the CDR3 DNA reads TGTGCCAGCAGCCGTTCCGGGACAGGGTCCAATTCACCCCTCCACTTT. This codes for CASSRSGTGSNSPLHF. The full variable domain, completed using reference TRBV14 and TRBJ1-6, is EAGVTQFPSHSVIEKGQTVTLRCDPISGHDNLYWYRRVMGKEIKFLLHFVKESKQDESGMPNNRFLAERTGGTYSTLKVQPAELEDSGVYFCASSRSGTGSNSPLHFGNGTRLTVT.